These 22 T cell receptor beta chains originate from one sample sequenced in a study of cytomegalovirus exposure and HLA in healthy donors. 60 Vbeta and 13 Jbeta primers were used in PCR. Clones were sequenced by immunoSEQ multiplex PCR, and TCRdb holds only the in-frame ones, with some missing. The data show about 100,000 clones, 70% seen once. The sequenced sample was PBMCs. Receptors originate from a man aged 35-49 years in good health and CMV-seropositive.

The chain recombines TRBV29-1 with TRBJ1-5, with a possible D match to TRBD1 (6 bases). In germline, CDR1 is SQVTM, CDR2 ANQGSEA. There are 13 residues in the CDR3. V lost 4 bases, J lost 7 bases, and 14 bases lay in between. CDR3 nucleotide sequence: TGCAGCGTTGGCAGGGGATTGGCACAGCCCCAGCATTTT. This encodes CSVGRGLAQPQHF.

This chain joins TRBV9 and TRBJ2-1, with 7 bases matching TRBD1. Trimming at V came to 1 base and at J to 4 bases, leaving 17 bases not matched to a gene. The CDR3 contains 19 residues. CDR1 and CDR2 (germline): SGDLS, YYNGEE. The CDR3 loop reads CASSVNKGALFENYNEQFF. In DNA form, the CDR3 reads TGTGCCAGCAGCGTAAATAAGGGGGCGCTCTTTGAAAATTACAATGAGCAGTTCTTC.

This chain joins TRBV10-3 and TRBJ2-4; 8 nucleotides align to TRBD1. The CDR3 extends over 16 amino acids. Germline loops: CDR1 ENHRY, CDR2 SYGVKD. V shed 2 bases and J 1 base; nucleotides not matched to a gene: 4. The CDR3 region has the DNA TGTGCCATCAGTGAGAGGCAGGGGGCGGCCAAAAACATTCAGTACTTC. Translating it yields CAISERQGAAKNIQYF.

The gene calls are TRBV29-1 and TRBJ2-7; 10 bases fit TRBD2. From germline, CDR1 is SQVTM and CDR2 ANQGSEA. The length of the CDR3 is 13 residues. V lost 4 bases, J lost 2 bases, and 2 bases stayed unmatched. The CDR3, as DNA: TGCAGCGTTGGGACTAGCGGAGCCTACGAGCAGTACTTC. It translates to CSVGTSGAYEQYF.

This chain joins TRBV10-2 and TRBJ2-3, with 9 nucleotides matching TRBD2. The germline V gene encodes CDR1 WSHSY and CDR2 SAAADI. Trimming at V came to 7 bases and at J to 4 bases, leaving 3 bases not matched to a gene. This CDR3 has 13 residues. CDR3 nucleotide sequence: TGCGCCAGCAAGGGACTAGCCGCAGATACGCAGTATTTT. This gives the protein CASKGLAADTQYF.

This clone occurred a few times. V usage is TRBV5-1 and J usage is TRBJ2-7; D may be TRBD2 (6 bases). With 4 bases removed from V and 5 bases from J, the gap between germline ends came to 13 bases. There are 13 residues in the CDR3. CDR1 is SGHRS, CDR2 YFSETQ, per germline. CDR3 DNA sequence: TGCGCCAGCAGCCCTTACTTAGCGGACGAGCAGTACTTC. Its protein product is CASSPYLADEQYF.

This chain uses TRBV30 with TRBJ2-3; D gene uncertain. The germline V gene encodes CDR1 GTSNPN and CDR2 SVGIG (reference sequence). V lost 0 bases and J lost 2, with 6 bases in between. The CDR3 totals 13 residues. The CDR3 sequence: CAWSVTYTDTQYF. DNA for the CDR3: TGTGCCTGGAGTGTCACTTACACAGATACGCAGTATTTT.

This chain connects TRBV28 to TRBJ1-1, with D unclear. Germline lookup yields CDR1 MDHEN and CDR2 SYDVKM. The CDR3 covers 14 residues. Trimming shortened V by 2 bases and J by 4 bases, and 11 bases separated the two germline ends. The CDR3 loop reads CASSLGKEVTEAFF. The CDR3 DNA is TGTGCCAGCAGTTTAGGTAAAGAGGTCACTGAAGCTTTCTTT.

This clone appeared once. V is TRBV11-2 and J is TRBJ2-1, with D unclear. The V gene's germline CDR1 is SGHAT and CDR2 FQNNGV. Trimming pared 1 base from V and 7 bases from J, leaving 8 bases between. CDR3 length: 13 amino acids. DNA of the CDR3: TGTGCCAGCAGCTTAGCACTGTTAAATGAGCAGTTCTTC. As protein: CASSLALLNEQFF.

This chain joins TRBV2 and TRBJ2-1; the D gene is possibly TRBD2 (6 bases). V was shortened by 1 base and J by 7 bases, with 8 bases between the two germline ends. CDR1 is SNHLY, CDR2 FYNNEI, per germline. The CDR3 length is 13 residues. The CDR3 region is CASSEGAGNEQFF. In DNA, the CDR3 is TGTGCCAGCAGTGAAGGGGCGGGAAATGAGCAGTTCTTC.

The rearrangement links TRBV5-1 to TRBJ2-7, with D perhaps TRBD1 (6 bases). This CDR3 comprises 18 residues. V gave up 0 bases and J gave up 0 bases, with 19 bases separating them. The germline V gene encodes CDR1 SGHRS and CDR2 YFSETQ. The CDR3 sequence is CASSLEPGQGFLSYEQYF. The CDR3 DNA is TGCGCCAGCAGCTTGGAACCGGGACAAGGGTTCCTCTCCTACGAGCAGTACTTC. The full variable domain, in which reference TRBV5-1 and TRBJ2-7 provide the parts outside the CDR3, is KAGVTQTPRYLIKTRGQQVTLSCSPISGHRSVSWYQQTPGQGLQFLFEYFSETQRNKGNFPGRFSGRQFSNSRSEMNVSTLELGDSALYLCASSLEPGQGFLSYEQYFGPGTRLTVT.

The chain carries TRBV7-8 and TRBJ1-5, with 8 bases aligning to TRBD1. CDR3 size: 15 residues. The germline V gene encodes CDR1 SGHVS and CDR2 FQNEAQ. Trimming took 4 bases from V and 4 from J; bases not matched to a gene: 6. This CDR3 is CASSSGTGGNQPQHF. In nucleotides, the CDR3 is TGTGCCAGCAGCTCGGGGACAGGCGGAAATCAGCCCCAGCATTTT.

The chain has TRBV5-4 and TRBJ2-7; D possibly corresponds to TRBD1 (6 bases). From germline, CDR1 is SGHNT and CDR2 YYREEE (reference sequence). Trimming pared 3 bases from V and 3 bases from J, leaving 13 bases between. This CDR3 spans 14 amino acids. CDR3: CASSSGQKSYEQYF. CDR3 in DNA: TGTGCCAGCAGCTCGGGACAAAAAAGCTACGAGCAGTACTTC.

The CDR3 is CASSHPREGPKNIQYF. The CDR3 nucleotides read TGCGCCAGCAGCCATCCCCGGGAGGGTCCCAAAAACATTCAGTACTTC. The V call is TRBV4-1, the J call TRBJ2-4, with 8 positions matching TRBD2. V was pared by 3 bases and J by 2 bases, with 6 bases of the junction left unmatched. CDR1 is MGHRA, CDR2 YSYEKL, per germline. This CDR3 comprises 16 residues.

The chain carries TRBV10-3 and TRBJ1-1; a possible D gene is TRBD1 (5 bases). V was cut by 3 bases and J by 8 bases, with 10 bases left in between. The germline gives CDR1 ENHRY, CDR2 SYGVKD. The CDR3 is 12 residues long. This CDR3 reads CAISETGPEAFF. The CDR3 DNA follows: TGTGCCATCAGTGAAACAGGCCCCGAAGCTTTCTTT.

Here the CDR3 reads CASRVAGGLGETQYF. The CDR3 DNA follows: TGCGCCAGCAGAGTAGCGGGAGGGCTGGGAGAGACCCAGTACTTC. The rearrangement joins TRBV10-2 to TRBJ2-5, with 11 bases matching TRBD2. The CDR3 is made up of 15 amino acids. Germline-derived CDR1 and CDR2 are WSHSY and SAAADI. The V segment lost 6 bases and the J segment 4 bases; nucleotides outside the gene matches: 7.

The rearrangement links TRBV25-1 to TRBJ2-3, with 7 bases identical to TRBD2. The germline CDR1 and CDR2 sequences are MGHDK and SYGVNS. The length of the CDR3 is 15 residues. Trimming cost V 0 bases and J 1 base; bases outside gene matches: 1. The CDR3: CASSEYTSGTDTQYF. The CDR3 DNA sequence: TGTGCCAGCAGTGAATACACTAGCGGCACAGATACGCAGTATTTT.

The chain uses TRBV6-1 and TRBJ2-7, with D perhaps matching TRBD2 (5 bases). The CDR3 sequence is 15 residues long. Germline CDR1 reads MNHNS; CDR2 reads SASEGT. The V end was cut by 10 bases, the J end by 5 bases, with 24 bases between. CDR3: CATTPGDAGLNEQYV. The CDR3 DNA is TGTGCCACCACCCCCGGGGATGCAGGTCTGAACGAGCAGTACGTC.

The count of this clone is one. The chain couples TRBV19 to TRBJ1-5; D perhaps matches TRBD1 (6 bases). The germline V gene has CDR1 LNHDA and CDR2 SQIVND (reference sequence). The CDR3 spans 18 residues. V was shortened by 5 bases and J by 5 bases, with 25 bases between the two germline ends. The CDR3 coding sequence is TGTGCCAGTAGTCCCCGGGACACATTAGTGAACGCCGATCAGCCCCAGCATTTT. Protein: CASSPRDTLVNADQPQHF.

The chain has TRBV29-1 and TRBJ1-2; D gene uncertain. V gave up 1 base and J gave up 5 bases, with 8 bases separating them. Germline loops: CDR1 SQVTM, CDR2 ANQGSEA. This CDR3 has 12 residues. The CDR3 protein is CSVEGQSYGYTF. The CDR3 DNA reads TGCAGCGTTGAAGGCCAGTCTTATGGCTACACCTTC.

The rearrangement uses TRBV19 and TRBJ1-2; D gene uncertain. Germline V gene sequence: CDR1 LNHDA, CDR2 SQIVND (reference sequence). This CDR3 is built from 13 residues. V dropped 2 bases and J dropped 2 bases, with 6 bases sitting between them. The CDR3, as DNA: TGTGCCAGTAGTATAAACAAGAACTATGGCTACACCTTC. Encoded protein: CASSINKNYGYTF.

V gene TRBV29-1 combines with J gene TRBJ2-7; TRBD1 might be the D (6 bases). In germline, CDR1 is SQVTM, CDR2 ANQGSEA. The ends were cut back, 3 bases at V and 6 bases at J, with 15 bases in the middle. The CDR3 extends over 13 amino acids. The CDR3, as DNA: TGCAGCGTTGAGACGGACAGCGGACGCGAGCAGTACTTC. Its protein is CSVETDSGREQYF.